The 6 T cell receptor beta chains reported below all come from one sample, sequenced in a study of blood T cell repertoires in COVID-19. Sequencing was performed with immunoSEQ multiplex PCR; in TCRdb, only in-frame clones are kept and a portion is missing. The sample has roughly 150,000 clones; approximately 84% are singletons. What was sequenced was peripheral blood. All receptors derive from an elderly woman with acute or convalescent COVID-19.

This chain uses TRBV5-1 with TRBJ2-1, with 12 nucleotides matching TRBD2. CDR1 and CDR2 from the germline V gene are SGHRS and YFSETQ. The CDR3 covers 16 residues. Losses at the gene ends were 4 bases for V and 6 bases for J; bases not matched to a gene: 8. In DNA form, the CDR3 reads TGCGCCAGCAGCCCTTATCTAGCGGGGGGGCCCAATGAGCAGTTCTTC. Its protein product is CASSPYLAGGPNEQFF.

The V call is TRBV28, the J call TRBJ2-7, with 8 bases identical to TRBD2. V shed 5 bases and J 0 bases; nucleotides not matched to a gene: 9. This CDR3 has 16 amino acids. CDR1 MDHEN and CDR2 SYDVKM come from the germline V gene. The CDR3 region has the DNA TGTGCCAGCAGTGGTTTTGGCGGGAGGACCTCCTACGAGCAGTACTTC. The encoded protein is CASSGFGGRTSYEQYF.

The rearrangement uses TRBV18 and TRBJ1-5; D might be TRBD1 (6 bases). The V gene lost 6 bases and the J gene lost 2 bases, with 14 bases spanning the gap. This CDR3 is built from 15 residues. CDR1 and CDR2 from the germline V gene are KGHSH and LQKENI. The CDR3 reads CASSPDRSGNQPQHF. Here the CDR3 DNA reads TGTGCCAGCTCCCCCGACAGGTCAGGCAATCAGCCCCAGCATTTT.

The CDR3 reads CASKRGRDLNTEAFF. The CDR3, as DNA: TGTGCCAGTAAAAGGGGCAGGGACTTGAACACTGAAGCTTTCTTT. The chain has TRBV19 and TRBJ1-1, with TRBD1 as a possible D gene (5 bases). With 7 bases removed from V and 0 bases from J, the gap between germline ends came to 15 bases. The CDR3 extends over 15 amino acids. CDR1 LNHDA and CDR2 SQIVND come from the germline V gene (reference sequence).

The CDR3 region is CSASVGEETQYF. CDR3 in DNA: TGCAGTGCTAGTGTGGGCGAAGAGACCCAGTACTTC. The chain joins TRBV20-1 to TRBJ2-5; D is unclear. CDR3 length: 12 amino acids. The V gene's germline CDR1 is DFQATT and CDR2 SNEGSKA (reference sequence). Trimming removed 3 bases at V and 3 bases at J, with 8 bases between.

V gene TRBV19 combines with J gene TRBJ1-6, with a tentative D call TRBD1 (6 bases). This CDR3 has 14 amino acids. Germline V CDR1 and CDR2: LNHDA, SQIVND (reference sequence). Trimming left V 6 bases short and J 9 bases short, with 15 bases between. This chain's CDR3 is CASSPTGQPSPLHF. The CDR3 region has the DNA TGTGCCAGTAGCCCTACCGGACAGCCTTCACCCCTCCACTTT.